The entry below describes one T cell receptor beta chain. The data are from a study of early stage breast cancer tumors. Study as a whole: Roughly 9.6-fold was the mean read coverage per sample.

Each sample had two DNA replicates, approximately 0.49 ug blood or roughly 1.4 ug tissue. This table comes from immunoSEQ multiplex PCR, and its TCRdb copy is limited to in-frame clones, with some not included. The sample gives 25,000 to 30,000 clones, 75% to 85% of which show up once; about 13% is in the top ten. The sequence was obtained from a person aged 55 to 75 with breast cancer. The source material was blood.

The chain's CDR3 is CSVEGQGRYEQYF. The CDR3, as DNA: TGCAGCGTTGAGGGACAGGGCAGATACGAGCAGTACTTC. The chain couples TRBV29-1 to TRBJ2-7; 9 bases fit TRBD1. This CDR3 region has 13 residues. The germline CDR1 and CDR2 sequences are SQVTM and ANQGSEA. Germline trimming cut 3 bases from V and 4 bases from J; bases unmatched to any gene: 4.